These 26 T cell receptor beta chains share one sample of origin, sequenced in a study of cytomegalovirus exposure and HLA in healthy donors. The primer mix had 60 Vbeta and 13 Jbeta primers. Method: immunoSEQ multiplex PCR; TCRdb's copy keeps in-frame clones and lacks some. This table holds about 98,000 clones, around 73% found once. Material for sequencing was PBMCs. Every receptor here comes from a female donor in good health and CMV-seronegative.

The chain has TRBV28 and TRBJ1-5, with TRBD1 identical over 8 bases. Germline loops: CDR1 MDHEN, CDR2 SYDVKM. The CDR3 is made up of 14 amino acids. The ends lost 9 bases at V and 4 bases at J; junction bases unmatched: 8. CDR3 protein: CASGGQGPNQPQHF. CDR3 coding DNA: TGTGCCAGTGGTGGACAGGGCCCTAATCAGCCCCAGCATTTT.

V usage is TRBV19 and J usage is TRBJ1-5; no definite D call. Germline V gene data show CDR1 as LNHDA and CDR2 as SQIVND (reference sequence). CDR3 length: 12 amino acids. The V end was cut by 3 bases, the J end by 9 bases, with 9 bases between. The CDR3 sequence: CASSISLGPQHF. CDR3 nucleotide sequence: TGTGCCAGTAGTATCTCACTCGGGCCCCAGCATTTT.

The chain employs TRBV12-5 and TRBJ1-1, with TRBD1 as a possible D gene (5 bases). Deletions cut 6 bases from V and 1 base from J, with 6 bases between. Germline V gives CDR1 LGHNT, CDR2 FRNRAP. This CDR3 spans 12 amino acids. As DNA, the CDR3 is TGTGCTAGTGGGACAGAGAACACTGAAGCTTTCTTT. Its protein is CASGTENTEAFF.

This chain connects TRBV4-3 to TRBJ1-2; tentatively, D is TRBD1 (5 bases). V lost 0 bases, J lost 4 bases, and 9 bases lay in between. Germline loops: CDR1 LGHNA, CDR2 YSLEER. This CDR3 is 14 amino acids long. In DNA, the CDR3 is TGCGCCAGCAGCCAAGATGGGGGGGGCTATGGCTACACCTTC. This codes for CASSQDGGGYGYTF.

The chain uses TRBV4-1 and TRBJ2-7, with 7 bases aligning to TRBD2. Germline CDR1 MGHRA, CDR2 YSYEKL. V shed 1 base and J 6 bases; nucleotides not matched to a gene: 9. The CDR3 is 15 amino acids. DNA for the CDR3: TGCGCCAGCAGCCAAGGACCAGCGGGATATTTCGAGCAGTACTTC. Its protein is CASSQGPAGYFEQYF.

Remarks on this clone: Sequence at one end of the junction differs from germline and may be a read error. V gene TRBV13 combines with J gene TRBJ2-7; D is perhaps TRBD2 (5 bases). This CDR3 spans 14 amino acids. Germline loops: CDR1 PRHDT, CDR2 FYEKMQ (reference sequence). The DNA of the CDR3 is TGTGCCAGCAGCCTAGGCCGTGAGGGCGACGAGCAGTACTTC. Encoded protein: CASSLGREGDEQYF.

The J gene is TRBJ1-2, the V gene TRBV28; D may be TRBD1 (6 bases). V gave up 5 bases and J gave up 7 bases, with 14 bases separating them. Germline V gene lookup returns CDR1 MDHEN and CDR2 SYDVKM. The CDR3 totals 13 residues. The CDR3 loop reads CASSPTTGTGYTF. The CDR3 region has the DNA TGTGCCAGCAGTCCCACGACAGGAACTGGCTACACCTTC.

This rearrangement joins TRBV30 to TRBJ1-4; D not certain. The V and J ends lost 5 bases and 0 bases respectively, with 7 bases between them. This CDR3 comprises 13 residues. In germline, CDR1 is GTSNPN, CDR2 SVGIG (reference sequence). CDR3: CAWGGSTNEKLFF. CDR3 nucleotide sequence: TGTGCCTGGGGCGGATCAACTAATGAAAAACTGTTTTTT.

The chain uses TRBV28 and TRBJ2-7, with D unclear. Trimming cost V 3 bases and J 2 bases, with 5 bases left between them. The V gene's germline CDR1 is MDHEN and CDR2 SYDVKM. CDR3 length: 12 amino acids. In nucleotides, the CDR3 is TGTGCCAGCAGTTTGAGCCCCTACGAGCAGTACTTC. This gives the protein CASSLSPYEQYF.

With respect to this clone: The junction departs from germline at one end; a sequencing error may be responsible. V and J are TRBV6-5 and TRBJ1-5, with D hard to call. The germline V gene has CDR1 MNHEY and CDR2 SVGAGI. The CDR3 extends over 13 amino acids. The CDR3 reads CASSYSTGQPQNF. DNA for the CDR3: TGTGCCAGCAGTTACTCGACGGGTCAGCCCCAGAATTTT.

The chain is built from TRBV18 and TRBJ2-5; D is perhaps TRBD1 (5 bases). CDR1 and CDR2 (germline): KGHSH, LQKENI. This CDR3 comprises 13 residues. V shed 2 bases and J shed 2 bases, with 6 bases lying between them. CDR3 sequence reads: CASSPDRQETQYF. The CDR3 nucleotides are TGTGCCAGCTCACCAGACAGACAAGAGACCCAGTACTTC.

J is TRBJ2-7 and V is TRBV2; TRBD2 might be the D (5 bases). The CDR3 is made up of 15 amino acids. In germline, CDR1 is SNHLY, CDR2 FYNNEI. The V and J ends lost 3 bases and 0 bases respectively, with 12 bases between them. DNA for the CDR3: TGTGCCAGCAGTGAGGAGACTATTTTCTCCTACGAGCAGTACTTC. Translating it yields CASSEETIFSYEQYF.

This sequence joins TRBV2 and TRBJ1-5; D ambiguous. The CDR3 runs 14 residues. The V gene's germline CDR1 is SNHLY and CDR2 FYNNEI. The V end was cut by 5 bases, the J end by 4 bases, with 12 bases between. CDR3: CASSLKYLNQPQHF. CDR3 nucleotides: TGTGCCAGCAGTTTGAAATACCTAAATCAGCCCCAGCATTTT.

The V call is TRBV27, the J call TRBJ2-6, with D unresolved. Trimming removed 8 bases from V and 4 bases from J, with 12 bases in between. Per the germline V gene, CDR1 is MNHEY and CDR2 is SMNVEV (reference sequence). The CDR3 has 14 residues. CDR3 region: CASGLALGANVLTF. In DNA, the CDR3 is TGTGCCAGCGGTCTGGCTCTGGGGGCCAACGTCCTGACTTTC.

CDR3 region: CASSEAPATNEKLFF. Here the CDR3 DNA reads TGTGCCAGCAGTGAAGCTCCCGCAACTAATGAAAAACTGTTTTTT. The chain uses TRBV6-1 and TRBJ1-4; D unclear. V dropped 0 bases and J dropped 0 bases, with 5 bases sitting between them. Germline V gene sequence: CDR1 MNHNS, CDR2 SASEGT. The CDR3 runs 15 residues.

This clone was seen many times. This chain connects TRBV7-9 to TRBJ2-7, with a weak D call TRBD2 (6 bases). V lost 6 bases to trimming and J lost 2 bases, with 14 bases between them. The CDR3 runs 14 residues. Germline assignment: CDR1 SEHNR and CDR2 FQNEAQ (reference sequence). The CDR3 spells CASSSTSEAYEQYF. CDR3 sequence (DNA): TGTGCCAGCAGTTCGACTAGTGAGGCCTACGAGCAGTACTTC. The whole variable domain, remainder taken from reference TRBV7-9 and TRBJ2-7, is DTGVSQNPRHKITKRGQNVTFRCDPISEHNRLYWYRQTLGQGPEFLTYFQNEAQLEKSRLLSDRFSAERPKGSFSTLEIQRTEQGDSAMYLCASSSTSEAYEQYFGPGTRLTVT.

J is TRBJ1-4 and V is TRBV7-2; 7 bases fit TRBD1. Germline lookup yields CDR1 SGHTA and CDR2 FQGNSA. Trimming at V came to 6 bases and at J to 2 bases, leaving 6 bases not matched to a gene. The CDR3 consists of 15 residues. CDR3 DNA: TGTGCCAGCAGTCGACAGGGTAGGACTAATGAAAAACTGTTTTTT. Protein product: CASSRQGRTNEKLFF.

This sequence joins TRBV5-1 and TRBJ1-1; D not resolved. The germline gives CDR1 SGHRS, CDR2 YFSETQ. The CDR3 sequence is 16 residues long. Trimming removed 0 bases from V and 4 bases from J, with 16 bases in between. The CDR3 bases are TGCGCCAGCAGCTTGGCCCCGGCAGGAGGGAGCACTGAAGCTTTCTTT. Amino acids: CASSLAPAGGSTEAFF.

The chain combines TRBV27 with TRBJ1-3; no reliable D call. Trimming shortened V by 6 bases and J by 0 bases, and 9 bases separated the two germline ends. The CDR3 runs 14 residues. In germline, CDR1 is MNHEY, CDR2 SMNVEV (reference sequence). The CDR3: CASRRTSSGNTIYF. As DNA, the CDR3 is TGTGCCAGCAGAAGAACGAGCTCTGGAAACACCATATATTTT.

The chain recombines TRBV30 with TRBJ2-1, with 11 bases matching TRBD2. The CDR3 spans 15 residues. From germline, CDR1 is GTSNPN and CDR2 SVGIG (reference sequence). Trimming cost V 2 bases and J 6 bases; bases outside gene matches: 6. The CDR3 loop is CAWSTGTSGFNEQFF. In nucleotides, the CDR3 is TGTGCCTGGAGTACAGGGACTAGCGGATTCAATGAGCAGTTCTTC. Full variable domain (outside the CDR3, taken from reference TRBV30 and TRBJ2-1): SQTIHQWPATLVQPVGSPLSLECTVEGTSNPNLYWYRQAAGRGLQLLFYSVGIGQISSEVPQNLSASRPQDRQFILSSKKLLLSDSGFYLCAWSTGTSGFNEQFFGPGTRLTVL.

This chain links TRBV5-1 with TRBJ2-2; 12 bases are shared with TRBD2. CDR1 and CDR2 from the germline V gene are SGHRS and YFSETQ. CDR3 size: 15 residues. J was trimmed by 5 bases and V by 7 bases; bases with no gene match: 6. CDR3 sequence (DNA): TGCGCCAGCGGAAGACTAGCGGGAGATACCGGGGAGCTGTTTTTT. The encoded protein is CASGRLAGDTGELFF.

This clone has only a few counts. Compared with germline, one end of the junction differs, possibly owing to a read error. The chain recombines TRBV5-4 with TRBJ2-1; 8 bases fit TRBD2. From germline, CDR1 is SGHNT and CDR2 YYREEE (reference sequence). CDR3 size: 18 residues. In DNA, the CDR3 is TGTGCCACCAGCTTAGGGAGCGGGAGCGTGGGTCCCTACAATGAGCAGTTCTTC. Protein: CATSLGSGSVGPYNEQFF. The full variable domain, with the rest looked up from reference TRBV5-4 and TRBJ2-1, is ETGVTQSPTHLIKTRGQQVTLRCSSQSGHNTVSWYQQALGQGPQFIFQYYREEENGRGNFPPRFSGLQFPNYSSELNVNALELDDSALYLCATSLGSGSVGPYNEQFFGPGTRLTVL.

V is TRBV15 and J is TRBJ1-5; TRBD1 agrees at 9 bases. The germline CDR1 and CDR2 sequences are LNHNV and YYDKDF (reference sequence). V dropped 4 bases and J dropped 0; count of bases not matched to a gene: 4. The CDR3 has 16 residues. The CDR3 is CATSKDRGYSNQPQHF. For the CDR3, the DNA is TGTGCCACCAGCAAGGACAGGGGCTATAGCAATCAGCCCCAGCATTTT.

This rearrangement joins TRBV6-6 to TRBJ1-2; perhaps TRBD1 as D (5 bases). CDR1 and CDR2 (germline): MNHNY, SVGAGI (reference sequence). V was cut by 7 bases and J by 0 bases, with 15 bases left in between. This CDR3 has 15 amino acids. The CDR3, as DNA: TGTGCCAGCATCGGTACCGGGACTCCTAACTATGGCTACACCTTC. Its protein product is CASIGTGTPNYGYTF.

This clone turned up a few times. CDR3 protein: CASSYAGGRNEQFF. CDR3 nucleotides: TGTGCCAGCAGTTACGCGGGAGGGCGTAATGAGCAGTTCTTC. The V and J genes are TRBV6-5 and TRBJ2-1; 9 positions agree with TRBD2. Germline CDR1 and CDR2: MNHEY and SVGAGI. V gave up 2 bases and J gave up 7 bases; unmatched junction bases: 3. The CDR3 length is 14 residues.

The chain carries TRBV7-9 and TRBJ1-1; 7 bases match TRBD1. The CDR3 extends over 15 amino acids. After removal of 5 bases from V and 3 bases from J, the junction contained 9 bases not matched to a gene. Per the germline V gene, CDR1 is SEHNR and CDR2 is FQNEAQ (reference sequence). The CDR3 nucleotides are TGTGCCAGCAGCCATAACAGGGGAGGAGACACTGAAGCTTTCTTT. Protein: CASSHNRGGDTEAFF.